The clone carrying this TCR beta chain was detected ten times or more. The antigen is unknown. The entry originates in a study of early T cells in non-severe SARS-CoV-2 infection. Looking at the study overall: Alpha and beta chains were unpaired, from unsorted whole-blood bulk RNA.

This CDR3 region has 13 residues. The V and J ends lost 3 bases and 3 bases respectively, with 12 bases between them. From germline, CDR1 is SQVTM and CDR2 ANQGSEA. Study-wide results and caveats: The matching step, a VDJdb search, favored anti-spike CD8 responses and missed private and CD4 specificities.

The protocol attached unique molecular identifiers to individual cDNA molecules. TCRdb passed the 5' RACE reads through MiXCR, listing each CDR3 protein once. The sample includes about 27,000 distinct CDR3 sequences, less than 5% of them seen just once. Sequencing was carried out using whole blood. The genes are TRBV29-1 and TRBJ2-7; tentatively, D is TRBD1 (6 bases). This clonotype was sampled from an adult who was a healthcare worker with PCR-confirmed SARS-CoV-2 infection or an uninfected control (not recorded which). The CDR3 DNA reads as TGCAGCGTTGAGGCAGGGGTTGGCTACGAGCAGTACTTC. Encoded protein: CSVEAGVGYEQYF.